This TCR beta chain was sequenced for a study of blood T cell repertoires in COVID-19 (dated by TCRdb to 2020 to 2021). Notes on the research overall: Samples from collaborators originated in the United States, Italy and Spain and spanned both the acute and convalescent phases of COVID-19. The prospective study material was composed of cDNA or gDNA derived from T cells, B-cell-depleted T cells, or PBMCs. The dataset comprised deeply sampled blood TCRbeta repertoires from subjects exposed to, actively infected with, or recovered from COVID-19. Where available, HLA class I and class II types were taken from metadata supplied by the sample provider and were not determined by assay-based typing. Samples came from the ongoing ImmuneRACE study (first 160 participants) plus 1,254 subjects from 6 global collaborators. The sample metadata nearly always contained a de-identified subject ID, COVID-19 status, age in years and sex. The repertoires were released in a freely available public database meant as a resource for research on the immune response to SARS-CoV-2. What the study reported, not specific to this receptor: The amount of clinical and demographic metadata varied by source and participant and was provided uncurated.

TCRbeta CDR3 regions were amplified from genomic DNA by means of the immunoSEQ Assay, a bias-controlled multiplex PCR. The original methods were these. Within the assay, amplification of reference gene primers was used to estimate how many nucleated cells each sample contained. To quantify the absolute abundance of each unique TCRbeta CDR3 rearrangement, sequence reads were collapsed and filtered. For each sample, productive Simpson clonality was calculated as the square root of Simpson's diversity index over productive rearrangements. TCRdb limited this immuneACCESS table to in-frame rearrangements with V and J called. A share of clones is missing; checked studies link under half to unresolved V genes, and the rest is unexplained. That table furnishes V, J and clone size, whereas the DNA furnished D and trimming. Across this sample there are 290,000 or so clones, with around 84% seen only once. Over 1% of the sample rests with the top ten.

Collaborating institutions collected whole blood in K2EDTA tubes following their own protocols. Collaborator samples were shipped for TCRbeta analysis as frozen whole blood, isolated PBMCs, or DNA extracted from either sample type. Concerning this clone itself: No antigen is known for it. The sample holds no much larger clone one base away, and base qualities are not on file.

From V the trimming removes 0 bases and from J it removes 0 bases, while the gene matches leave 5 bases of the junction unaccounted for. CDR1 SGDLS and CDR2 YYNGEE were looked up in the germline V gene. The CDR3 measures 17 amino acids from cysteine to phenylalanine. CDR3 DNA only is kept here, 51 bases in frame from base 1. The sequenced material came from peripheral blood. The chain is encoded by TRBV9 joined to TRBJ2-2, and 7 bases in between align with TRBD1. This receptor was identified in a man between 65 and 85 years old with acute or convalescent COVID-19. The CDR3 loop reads CASSVAEGAPNTGELFF. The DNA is TGTGCCAGCAGCGTAGCCGAGGGGGCCCCGAACACCGGGGAGCTGTTTTTT.